This T cell receptor beta chain stems from a study of blood T cell repertoires in COVID-19. TCRdb keeps only in-frame clones here, not all; method: immunoSEQ multiplex PCR. The sample has over 150,000 clones, 87% seen once. Germline CDR1 KGHSH, CDR2 LQKENI. V was clipped by 4 bases and J by 3 bases, with 16 bases between them. This CDR3 contains 15 residues. Study members were between roughly 18 and 90 years old and lived in about two dozen US regions. All recovered Cohort 3 donors got two negative PCRs, got clearance, or saw symptom resolution. Sequencing was carried out using PBMCs or T cells enriched from blood (not recorded which). This sequence joins TRBV18 and TRBJ2-7; D is perhaps TRBD2 (6 bases). The TCR originated in a woman between 25 and 40 years old who had recovered from COVID-19. The CDR3 DNA reads as TGTGCCAGCTCACTAGGGACTTCTTACTTCTACGAGCAGTACTTC. Translating it yields CASSLGTSYFYEQYF.